The sequence of this T cell receptor (beta chain) was determined in a study of T cells in Graves' hyperthyroidism and ophthalmopathy. There were TCR beta CDR3 regions amplified from RNA transcripts. The HTBI primer set drove a first-round RT-PCR of the TCR CDR3. TCRdb used MiXCR to reprocess the multiplex PCR reads, holding one entry per CDR3 protein. This sample yields 450,000 to 700,000 distinct CDR3 sequences, of which roughly 46% are seen a single time; under 20% belongs to the top ten. Reasons for excluding patients were uncontrolled infection, other autoimmune disease, pregnancy or lactation. Clinical symptoms, serum thyroxine, TRAb, thyroid ultrasound and orbital computed tomography established diagnosis. Trimming removed 4 bases from V and 3 bases from J; junction bases left unmatched: 8. The CDR3 length is 15 residues. The germline gives CDR1 SQVTM, CDR2 ANQGSEA.

This TCR came from an adult woman with Graves' disease, either hyperthyroidism or ophthalmopathy (not recorded which). Sequencing was performed on peripheral blood or thyroid tissue (not recorded which). V gene TRBV29-1 combines with J gene TRBJ2-7, with TRBD2 matching 11 bases. CDR3 nucleotides: TGCAGCGTTGCGGCACCTAGCGGGAGGTTCTACGAGCAGTACTTC. Translation: CSVAAPSGRFYEQYF.